Listed here are 25 T cell receptor beta chains from one sample, sequenced in a study of T cell responses to AZD1222 COVID-19 vaccine. The data were produced by immunoSEQ multiplex PCR, yet TCRdb's version contains in-frame clones alone and is incomplete. Here the sample spans about 150,000 clones, 92% being singletons. Material: peripheral blood, obtained 28 days after the second AZD1222 dose. All receptors derive from an adult who received the AZD1222 COVID-19 vaccine.

The chain uses TRBV7-2 and TRBJ1-2; TRBD1 agrees at 8 bases. The CDR3 runs 16 residues. Germline CDR1 reads SGHTA; CDR2 reads FQGNSA. V lost 4 bases to trimming and J lost 4 bases; unmatched junction nucleotides: 11. The CDR3 nucleotides are TGTGCCAGCAGCTGGAGTGGGACAGGAAGTGGCTATGGCTACACCTTC. This sequence encodes CASSWSGTGSGYGYTF.

The V call is TRBV27, the J call TRBJ1-4, with TRBD1 matching 9 bases. With 5 bases clipped from V and 5 bases from J, the junction kept 3 bases outside the gene matches. Germline CDR1 MNHEY, CDR2 SMNVEV (reference sequence). The CDR3 length is 14 residues. This CDR3 reads CASSPGTGNEKLFF. The CDR3 DNA sequence: TGTGCCAGCAGTCCTGGGACAGGGAATGAAAAACTGTTTTTT.

The V call is TRBV5-1, the J call TRBJ2-3; TRBD1 matches at 9 bases. The CDR3 extends over 16 amino acids. The V gene's germline CDR1 is SGHRS and CDR2 YFSETQ. V was clipped by 0 bases and J by 2 bases; unmatched bases: 4. The CDR3, as DNA: TGCGCCAGCAGCTTGGTTAGGACAGGGGCCACAGATACGCAGTATTTT. The encoded protein is CASSLVRTGATDTQYF.

The chain joins TRBV28 to TRBJ2-5; possibly TRBD1 or TRBD2 for D (5 bases each). Trimming stripped 5 bases from V and 4 bases from J, with 17 bases between. Germline V gene sequence: CDR1 MDHEN, CDR2 SYDVKM. This CDR3 region has 15 residues. The CDR3 loop is CASSPGAGTTETQYF. CDR3 nucleotide sequence: TGTGCCAGCAGTCCCGGGGCCGGTACAACAGAGACCCAGTACTTC.

The rearrangement links TRBV2 to TRBJ1-2; TRBD1 matches at 9 bases. Unmatched junction bases numbered 6, after V lost 5 bases and J lost 5 bases. There are 14 residues in the CDR3. Germline V CDR1 and CDR2: SNHLY, FYNNEI. CDR3 DNA: TGTGCCAGCAGTCCTGACAGGGGGGCATATGGCTACACCTTC. Translated, it gives CASSPDRGAYGYTF.

The chain carries TRBV30 and TRBJ1-6; possibly TRBD1 for D (5 bases). The CDR3 contains 12 residues. CDR1 GTSNPN and CDR2 SVGIG come from the germline V gene (reference sequence). This CDR3 is CSWGLNNSPLHF. CDR3 coding DNA: TGTAGCTGGGGCCTGAATAATTCACCCCTCCACTTT.

This sequence joins TRBV2 and TRBJ2-2, with TRBD1 matching over 8 bases. Per germline, CDR1 SNHLY and CDR2 FYNNEI. Trimming cost V 8 bases and J 7 bases; bases outside gene matches: 15. The CDR3 runs 16 residues. CDR3 coding DNA: TGTGCCAGCGCACGGCCCAGGGGGCGCGTTGGCGGGGAGCTGTTTTTT. Amino acids: CASARPRGRVGGELFF. The whole variable domain, remainder taken from reference TRBV2 and TRBJ2-2, is EPEVTQTPSHQVTQMGQEVILRCVPISNHLYFYWYRQILGQKVEFLVSFYNNEISEKSEIFDDQFSVERPDGSNFTLKIRSTKLEDSAMYFCASARPRGRVGGELFFGEGSRLTVL.

The chain joins TRBV6-2 or TRBV6-3 to TRBJ2-3; TRBD2 agrees at 8 bases. Germline assignment: CDR1 MNHEY and CDR2 SVGEGT. The junction had 15 bases not matched to a gene; V was cut back by 5 bases and J by 2 bases. The CDR3 length is 18 residues. As DNA, the CDR3 is TGTGCCAGCAGTGACCGGACTAGCATAACGTGGGTCACAGATACGCAGTATTTT. It is translated as CASSDRTSITWVTDTQYF.

The V gene is TRBV19, the J gene TRBJ1-2, with 9 bases lining up with TRBD1. The V gene's germline CDR1 is LNHDA and CDR2 SQIVND (reference sequence). Trimming took 7 bases from V and 8 from J; bases not matched to a gene: 5. The CDR3 covers 12 residues. CDR3: CASNRGPEGYTF. Written as DNA, the CDR3 is TGTGCCAGTAACAGGGGGCCGGAGGGCTACACCTTC.

The rearrangement uses TRBV18 and TRBJ2-1, with D tentatively TRBD1 or TRBD2 (7 bases each). The germline V gene encodes CDR1 KGHSH and CDR2 LQKENI. The CDR3 loop spans 14 amino acids. The V end lost 6 bases, the J end lost 10 bases, and 19 bases lay between the germline ends. Here the CDR3 reads CASSPQRGGGEQFF. The CDR3 nucleotides read TGTGCCAGCTCTCCTCAAAGGGGAGGGGGCGAGCAGTTCTTC.

The chain uses TRBV5-8 and TRBJ2-2, with TRBD1 matching over 9 bases. Per the germline V gene, CDR1 is SGHTS and CDR2 is YDEGEE. This CDR3 region has 16 residues. The junction had 9 bases not matched to a gene; V was cut back by 5 bases and J by 4 bases. The CDR3 reads CASRLRGTGRTGELFF. The CDR3 DNA sequence: TGTGCCAGCAGGCTTCGTGGGACAGGGCGCACCGGGGAGCTGTTTTTT. The full variable domain, in which reference TRBV5-8 and TRBJ2-2 provide the parts outside the CDR3, is EAGVTQSPTHLIKTRGQQATLRCSPISGHTSVYWYQQALGLGLQFLLWYDEGEERNRGNFPPRFSGRQFPNYSSELNVNALELEDSALYLCASRLRGTGRTGELFFGEGSRLTVL.

This sequence joins TRBV7-2 and TRBJ1-2, with 7 bases aligning to TRBD1. This CDR3 has 13 amino acids. Germline lookup yields CDR1 SGHTA and CDR2 FQGNSA. Trimming took 5 bases from V and 3 from J; bases not matched to a gene: 3. The DNA for the CDR3 is TGTGCCAGCAGCCCCGACAGGGACTATGGCTACACCTTC. Translating gives CASSPDRDYGYTF. Filled out from reference TRBV7-2 and TRBJ1-2, the complete variable domain reads GAGVSQSPSNKVTEKGKDVELRCDPISGHTALYWYRQSLGQGLEFLIYFQGNSAPDKSGLPSDRFSAERTGGSVSTLTIQRTQQEDSAVYLCASSPDRDYGYTFGSGTRLTVV.

The V and J genes are TRBV30 and TRBJ1-5, with unresolved D. Germline assignment: CDR1 GTSNPN and CDR2 SVGIG (reference sequence). This CDR3 spans 12 amino acids. The V gene lost 2 bases and the J gene lost 9 bases, with 11 bases spanning the gap. The CDR3 protein is CAWSPSGGPQHF. The CDR3 nucleotides read TGTGCCTGGAGTCCCTCGGGTGGGCCCCAGCATTTT.

V gene TRBV30 combines with J gene TRBJ2-6, with no clear D. Trimming left V 7 bases short and J 9 bases short, with 10 bases between. Germline V lookup: CDR1 GTSNPN, CDR2 SVGIG (reference sequence). CDR3 size: 11 residues. DNA of the CDR3: TGTGCCTCCCCATCGCTCAACGTCCTGACTTTC. Its translation is CASPSLNVLTF.

This sequence joins TRBV5-4 and TRBJ2-2; no firm D call. Trimming cost V 4 bases and J 6 bases, with 10 bases left between them. CDR1 SGHNT and CDR2 YYREEE come from the germline V gene (reference sequence). The CDR3 loop spans 13 amino acids. This chain's CDR3 is CASSPFPPGELFF. The DNA of the CDR3 is TGTGCCAGCAGCCCCTTCCCCCCCGGGGAGCTGTTTTTT.

The J gene is TRBJ1-2, the V gene TRBV6-5, with TRBD1 matching over 7 bases. Trimming removed 4 bases from V and 3 bases from J; junction bases left unmatched: 5. The CDR3 covers 14 residues. Germline V CDR1 and CDR2: MNHEY, SVGAGI. The chain's CDR3 is CASSSPGTDYGYTF. Written as DNA, the CDR3 is TGTGCCAGCAGTTCGCCCGGGACAGACTATGGCTACACCTTC.

This chain connects TRBV7-2 to TRBJ1-6, with D unresolved. This CDR3 region has 15 residues. Germline lookup yields CDR1 SGHTA and CDR2 FQGNSA. V was shortened by 1 base and J by 8 bases, with 12 bases between the two germline ends. In DNA form, the CDR3 reads TGTGCCAGCAGCTTAGGAGAGAACTTTCATTCACCCCTCCACTTT. Protein sequence: CASSLGENFHSPLHF.

This clone is a singleton in its sample. V gene TRBV6-5 combines with J gene TRBJ1-5; D not certain. Looked up from germline, CDR1 is MNHEY and CDR2 is SVGAGI. This CDR3 comprises 16 residues. The V end lost 0 bases, the J end lost 0 bases, and 9 bases lay between the germline ends. The CDR3 loop is CASSYSPSNSNQPQHF. CDR3 sequence (DNA): TGTGCCAGCAGTTACTCTCCCAGCAATAGCAATCAGCCCCAGCATTTT.

This chain links TRBV6-5 with TRBJ1-1; tentative D call: TRBD1 (5 bases). Germline CDR1 MNHEY, CDR2 SVGAGI. The CDR3 is made up of 15 amino acids. V was shortened by 0 bases and J by 7 bases, with 15 bases between the two germline ends. The CDR3 DNA is TGTGCCAGCAGTTACTCGGGAGGGACCGGGGGTGAAGCTTTCTTT. Amino acids: CASSYSGGTGGEAFF.

The rearrangement links TRBV18 to TRBJ2-3; 9 nucleotides align to TRBD2. Germline-derived CDR1 and CDR2 are KGHSH and LQKENI. This CDR3 contains 15 residues. The J segment lost 5 bases and the V segment lost 3 bases, leaving 6 bases of the junction unmatched. DNA of the CDR3: TGTGCCAGCTCACCGGGACTAGCACAGGTAGATACGCAGTATTTT. Encoded protein: CASSPGLAQVDTQYF.

The gene calls are TRBV5-4 and TRBJ1-1; the D gene is possibly TRBD1 (5 bases). Trimming shortened V by 5 bases and J by 1 base, and 24 bases separated the two germline ends. This CDR3 has 18 residues. Germline assignment: CDR1 SGHNT and CDR2 YYREEE (reference sequence). The CDR3 here is CASRPPGTGGDRNTEAFF. The CDR3 DNA follows: TGTGCCAGCAGGCCACCCGGGACGGGAGGGGATAGGAACACTGAAGCTTTCTTT.

The CDR3 loop is CASSPDTGTGTYEQYF. CDR3 nucleotide sequence: TGTGCCAGCAGCCCTGATACCGGGACAGGAACCTACGAGCAGTACTTC. The V gene is TRBV5-6, the J gene TRBJ2-7, with TRBD1 identical over 8 bases. CDR3 length equals 16 residues. V shed 4 bases, J shed 2 bases, and the junction held 11 bases outside the gene matches. Germline assignment: CDR1 SGHDT and CDR2 YYEEEE.

The count of this clone is one. This sequence joins TRBV7-2 and TRBJ2-1, with 12 bases aligning to TRBD2. This CDR3 has 17 residues. The J segment lost 5 bases and the V segment lost 1 base, leaving 6 bases of the junction unmatched. The germline V gene encodes CDR1 SGHTA and CDR2 FQGNSA. CDR3 loop: CASSLVSSGRADNEQFF. CDR3 bases: TGTGCCAGCAGCTTAGTGTCTAGCGGGAGGGCCGACAATGAGCAGTTCTTC. The full variable domain, with the rest looked up from reference TRBV7-2 and TRBJ2-1, is GAGVSQSPSNKVTEKGKDVELRCDPISGHTALYWYRQSLGQGLEFLIYFQGNSAPDKSGLPSDRFSAERTGGSVSTLTIQRTQQEDSAVYLCASSLVSSGRADNEQFFGPGTRLTVL.

The CDR3 loop reads CASSLDQDQPQHF. The CDR3, as DNA: TGTGCCAGCAGTTTAGACCAGGATCAGCCCCAGCATTTT. The chain combines TRBV28 with TRBJ1-5; D not resolved. Germline loops: CDR1 MDHEN, CDR2 SYDVKM. The CDR3 sequence is 13 residues long. V dropped 2 bases and J dropped 5 bases, with 7 bases sitting between them.

This chain links TRBV28 with TRBJ1-1; no clear D gene. This CDR3 is built from 17 residues. V lost 6 bases, J lost 2 bases, and 22 bases lay in between. Germline CDR1 and CDR2: MDHEN and SYDVKM. Written as DNA, the CDR3 is TGTGCCAGCAGGGACGGCTCGGGGAGGGTCTTTAACACTGAAGCTTTCTTT. It translates to CASRDGSGRVFNTEAFF.